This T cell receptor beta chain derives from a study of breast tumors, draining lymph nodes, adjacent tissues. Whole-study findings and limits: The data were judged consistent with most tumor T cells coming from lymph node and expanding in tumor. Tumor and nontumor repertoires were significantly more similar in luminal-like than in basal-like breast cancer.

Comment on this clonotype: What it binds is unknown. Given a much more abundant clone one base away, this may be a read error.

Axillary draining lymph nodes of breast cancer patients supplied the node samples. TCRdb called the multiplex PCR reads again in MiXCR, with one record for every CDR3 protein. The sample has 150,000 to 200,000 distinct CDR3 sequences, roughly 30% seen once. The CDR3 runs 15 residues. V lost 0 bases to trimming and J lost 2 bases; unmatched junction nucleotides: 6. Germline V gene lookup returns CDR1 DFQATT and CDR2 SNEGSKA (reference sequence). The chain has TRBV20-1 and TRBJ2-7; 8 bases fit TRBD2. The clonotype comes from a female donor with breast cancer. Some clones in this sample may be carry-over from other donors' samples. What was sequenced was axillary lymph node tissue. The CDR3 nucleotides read TGCAGTGCTAGAGATGGGGGTAGCGGGACCTACGAGCAGTACTTC. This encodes CSARDGGSGTYEQYF.